This TCR beta chain was profiled in a study of tumor T cells in aggressive B-cell lymphoma. V lost 1 base and J lost 2, with 12 bases in between. The length of the CDR3 is 15 residues. Per the germline V gene, CDR1 is SGHVS and CDR2 is FQNEAQ. The data were produced by immunoSEQ multiplex PCR, yet TCRdb's version contains in-frame clones alone and is incomplete. The sample has about a thousand clones; 60% to 85% are singletons. The sequenced material came from tumor tissue. The receptor comes from an adult with diffuse large B cell lymphoma. J is TRBJ2-7 and V is TRBV7-8, with D perhaps matching TRBD2 (6 bases). DNA for the CDR3: TGTGCCAGCAGCTTAGTATCGGGAGCGGCCTACGAGCAGTACTTC. Translating it yields CASSLVSGAAYEQYF.